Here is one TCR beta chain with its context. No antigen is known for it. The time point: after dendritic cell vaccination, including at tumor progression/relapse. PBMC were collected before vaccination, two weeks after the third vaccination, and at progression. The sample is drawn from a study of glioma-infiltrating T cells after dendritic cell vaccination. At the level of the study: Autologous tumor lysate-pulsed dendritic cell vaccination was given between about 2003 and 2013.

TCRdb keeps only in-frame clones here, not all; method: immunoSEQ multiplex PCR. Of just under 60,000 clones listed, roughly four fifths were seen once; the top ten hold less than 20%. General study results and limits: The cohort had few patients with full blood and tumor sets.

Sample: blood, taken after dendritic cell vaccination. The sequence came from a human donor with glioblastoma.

CDR3 amino acids: CASSQQGAPGANVLTF. The CDR3 DNA follows: TGCGCCAGCAGCCAACAGGGGGCTCCTGGGGCCAACGTCCTGACTTTC. This chain connects TRBV5-1 to TRBJ2-6; 9 nucleotides line up with TRBD1. Germline V gene data show CDR1 as SGHRS and CDR2 as YFSETQ. The CDR3 loop spans 16 amino acids. V shed 4 bases, J shed 2 bases, and the junction held 4 bases outside the gene matches.